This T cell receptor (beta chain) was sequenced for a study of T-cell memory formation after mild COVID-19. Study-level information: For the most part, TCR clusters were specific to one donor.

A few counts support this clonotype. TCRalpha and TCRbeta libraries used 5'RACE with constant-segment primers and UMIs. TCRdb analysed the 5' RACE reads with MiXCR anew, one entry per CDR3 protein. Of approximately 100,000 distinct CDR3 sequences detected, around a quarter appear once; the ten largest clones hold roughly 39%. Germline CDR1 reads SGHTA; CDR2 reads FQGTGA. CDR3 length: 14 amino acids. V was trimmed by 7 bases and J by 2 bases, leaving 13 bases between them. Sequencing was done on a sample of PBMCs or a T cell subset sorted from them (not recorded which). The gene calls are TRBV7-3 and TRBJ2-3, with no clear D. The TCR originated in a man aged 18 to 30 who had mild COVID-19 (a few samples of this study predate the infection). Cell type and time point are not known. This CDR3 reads CASTVDGATDTQYF. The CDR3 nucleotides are TGTGCCAGCACCGTAGATGGTGCCACAGATACGCAGTATTTT.